One sample yielded the 21 T cell receptor beta chains listed below, sequenced in a study of T-cell memory formation after mild COVID-19. TCRdb re-called the 5' RACE reads through MiXCR, storing one row per CDR3 protein. The data hold around 340,000 distinct CDR3 sequences, with approximately 12% observed a single time. The sample comprised PBMCs or a T cell subset sorted from them (not recorded which). These receptors were collected from a man aged 18 to 30 who had mild COVID-19 (a few samples of this study predate the infection). Cell type and time point are not known.

The chain combines TRBV7-2 with TRBJ2-1, with D perhaps matching TRBD1 or TRBD2 (5 bases each). Trimming took off 5 bases at V and 8 bases at J, with 19 bases between the two ends. Per germline, CDR1 SGHTA and CDR2 FQGNSA. The CDR3 covers 15 residues. CDR3 sequence reads: CASSAGPGPRDEQFF. CDR3 nucleotide sequence: TGTGCCAGCAGCGCTGGACCGGGACCGCGGGATGAGCAGTTCTTC.

This clonotype was counted only a few times. This rearrangement joins TRBV29-1 to TRBJ2-5, with 14 bases lining up with TRBD2. Germline V CDR1 and CDR2: SQVTM, ANQGSEA. The CDR3 extends over 15 amino acids. The CDR3: CSVGLAGGVQETQYF. CDR3 in DNA: TGCTCAGTTGGACTAGCGGGGGGCGTACAAGAGACCCAGTACTTC.

This rearrangement joins TRBV6-5 to TRBJ2-7, with D tentatively TRBD2 (6 bases). Trimming removed 5 bases from V and 4 bases from J, with 15 bases in between. CDR3 length: 14 amino acids. Germline values: CDR1 MNHEY, CDR2 SVGAGI. The DNA for the CDR3 is TGTGCCAGCAGTCCTACGGGAGTTTTATACGAGCAGTACGTC. This codes for CASSPTGVLYEQYV.

This clonotype occurred a few times. This rearrangement joins TRBV9 to TRBJ1-3; 7 bases are a match to TRBD1. From germline, CDR1 is SGDLS and CDR2 YYNGEE. The trim removed 6 bases at V and 4 bases at J, leaving 7 bases unmatched. This CDR3 spans 14 amino acids. The CDR3 DNA reads TGTGCCAGCAATACAGGGGATAGCGGAAACACCATATATTTT. Protein sequence: CASNTGDSGNTIYF.

In its sample, this clonotype was seen a few times. This chain connects TRBV6-2 or TRBV6-3 to TRBJ2-7, with D perhaps TRBD1 or TRBD2 (5 bases each). The CDR3 is 13 amino acids. V lost 6 bases and J 2 bases, leaving 11 bases between the germline ends. CDR1 is MNHEY, CDR2 SVGEGT, per germline. For the CDR3, the DNA is TGTGCCAGCAGAAGAGGGACCCCCTACGAGCAGTACGTC. It encodes CASRRGTPYEQYV.

The chain has TRBV7-2 and TRBJ2-3; D is perhaps TRBD1 or TRBD2 (7 bases each). Germline V gene lookup returns CDR1 SGHTA and CDR2 FQGNSA. This CDR3 has 16 residues. The ends were cut back, 4 bases at V and 4 bases at J, with 18 bases in the middle. DNA for the CDR3: TGTGCCAGCAGCTCTCAGGGGGGGGGCACCCCAGATACGCAGTATTTT. Its protein is CASSSQGGGTPDTQYF. The full variable domain, rest sourced from reference TRBV7-2 and TRBJ2-3, is GAGVSQSPSNKVTEKGKDVELRCDPISGHTALYWYRQSLGQGLEFLIYFQGNSAPDKSGLPSDRFSAERTGGSVSTLTIQRTQQEDSAVYLCASSSQGGGTPDTQYFGPGTRLTVL.

The table lists this clonotype with a few counts. DNA of the CDR3: TGCGCCAGCAGCTTCGCCGGGACAGGGGACAGCTCCTACAATGAGCAGTTCTTC. It yields the protein CASSFAGTGDSSYNEQFF. This chain joins TRBV5-1 and TRBJ2-1, with 10 bases aligning to TRBD1. V lost 2 bases, J lost 0 bases, and 8 bases stayed unmatched. The V gene's germline CDR1 is SGHRS and CDR2 YFSETQ. This CDR3 is 18 amino acids long.

This chain uses TRBV7-2 with TRBJ1-5, with unresolved D. In germline, CDR1 is SGHTA, CDR2 FQGNSA. The V end was cut by 4 bases, the J end by 0 bases, with 10 bases between. This CDR3 has 15 amino acids. For the CDR3, the DNA is TGTGCCAGCAGCTCAGTGGCCTATAGCAATCAGCCCCAGCATTTT. As protein: CASSSVAYSNQPQHF.

This clonotype showed up just a few times. V usage is TRBV6-6 and J usage is TRBJ2-3; D uncertain. Germline CDR1 is MNHNY and CDR2 is SVGAGI (reference sequence). The ends were cut back, 5 bases at V and 2 bases at J, with 11 bases in the middle. CDR3 size: 14 residues. The CDR3 loop reads CASSHGPNTDTQYF. The CDR3 DNA reads as TGTGCCAGCAGTCACGGGCCTAACACAGATACGCAGTATTTT.

This clonotype was detected only a few times. V is TRBV18 and J is TRBJ1-1, with a possible D match to TRBD1 (6 bases). Per germline, CDR1 KGHSH and CDR2 LQKENI. CDR3 length: 14 amino acids. V lost 3 bases and J 4 bases, leaving 12 bases between the germline ends. The CDR3 here is CASSPQGWSTEAFF. The CDR3 DNA sequence: TGTGCCAGCTCACCTCAGGGGTGGTCCACTGAAGCTTTCTTT.

The CDR3 reads CASSLVGAGETQYF. CDR3 nucleotides: TGTGCCAGCAGTTTAGTGGGGGCCGGAGAGACCCAGTACTTC. The rearrangement links TRBV12-3 or TRBV12-4 to TRBJ2-5; tentatively, D is TRBD1 (6 bases). The CDR3 spans 14 residues. The germline V and J ends were trimmed by 1 base and 4 bases, with 10 bases remaining between them.

This clonotype showed up just a few times. The chain recombines TRBV9 with TRBJ1-6, with D possibly matching TRBD1 (5 bases). Between the trimmed V and J ends, which lost 0 bases and 9 bases, there was a span of 10 bases. Germline V lookup: CDR1 SGDLS, CDR2 YYNGEE. The CDR3 is 14 amino acids. CDR3 sequence reads: CASSVEGRVSPLHF. CDR3 DNA: TGTGCCAGCAGCGTAGAGGGCAGGGTTTCACCCCTCCACTTT.

This clonotype was counted only a few times. This chain joins TRBV28 and TRBJ2-5; no reliable D call. The germline gives CDR1 MDHEN, CDR2 SYDVKM. The CDR3 is 16 amino acids. Trimming shortened V by 1 base and J by 5 bases, and 17 bases separated the two germline ends. CDR3 in amino acids: CASSLSPHGTEETQYF. CDR3 bases: TGTGCCAGCAGTTTATCCCCTCACGGAACAGAGGAGACCCAGTACTTC.

This clonotype came up many times. CDR3 protein: CSARQGGSVNTEAFF. CDR3 bases: TGCAGTGCTAGACAAGGGGGCAGTGTAAACACTGAAGCTTTCTTT. The rearrangement joins TRBV20-1 to TRBJ1-1; 7 bases line up with TRBD1. This CDR3 is 15 amino acids long. V trimming: 2 bases; J trimming: 2 bases; junction bases outside the gene matches: 8. Per the germline V gene, CDR1 is DFQATT and CDR2 is SNEGSKA (reference sequence).

The table lists this clonotype with many counts. V gene TRBV6-5 combines with J gene TRBJ2-7, with TRBD1 identical over 8 bases. Germline values: CDR1 MNHEY, CDR2 SVGAGI. V lost 6 bases and J lost 4; bases outside the gene matches: 8. The CDR3 is 14 residues long. The CDR3 DNA follows: TGTGCCAGCAGCCCAGGACAGGGAAGATACGAGCAGTACTTC. Protein: CASSPGQGRYEQYF.

This clonotype was detected a few times. The CDR3: CSASTSGGDPTDTQYF. CDR3 nucleotide sequence: TGCAGTGCTAGTACTAGCGGGGGCGATCCTACAGATACGCAGTATTTT. The chain combines TRBV20-1 with TRBJ2-3, with 11 bases that match TRBD2. J was trimmed by 3 bases and V by 3 bases; bases with no gene match: 8. Germline V gives CDR1 DFQATT, CDR2 SNEGSKA (reference sequence). The length of the CDR3 is 16 residues.

There are many counts of this clonotype. This chain links TRBV7-9 with TRBJ2-7, with 9 bases lining up with TRBD1. Looked up from germline, CDR1 is SEHNR and CDR2 is FQNEAQ (reference sequence). The CDR3 extends over 14 amino acids. Trimming took 4 bases from V and 6 from J; bases not matched to a gene: 7. The CDR3 DNA follows: TGTGCCAGCAGCTCACAGGGACAGGGAGCCGAGCAGTACGTC. Protein: CASSSQGQGAEQYV.

This clonotype was counted at least ten times. This chain uses TRBV5-1 with TRBJ2-2; no reliable D call. Trimming left V 3 bases short and J 2 bases short, with 8 bases between. The CDR3 spans 14 residues. Per germline, CDR1 SGHRS and CDR2 YFSETQ. In DNA, the CDR3 is TGCGCCAGCAGCTCCATTAGAAACACCGGGGAGCTGTTTTTT. It encodes CASSSIRNTGELFF. The full variable domain, rest sourced from reference TRBV5-1 and TRBJ2-2, is KAGVTQTPRYLIKTRGQQVTLSCSPISGHRSVSWYQQTPGQGLQFLFEYFSETQRNKGNFPGRFSGRQFSNSRSEMNVSTLELGDSALYLCASSSIRNTGELFFGEGSRLTVL.

Many counts were recorded for this clonotype. The chain couples TRBV7-2 to TRBJ2-7, with TRBD1 matching over 11 bases. The J segment lost 2 bases and the V segment lost 5 bases, leaving 8 bases of the junction unmatched. Germline V lookup: CDR1 SGHTA, CDR2 FQGNSA. The CDR3 covers 16 residues. For the CDR3, the DNA is TGTGCCAGCAGCCCCCGCCCGGGACAGGGGGCCTACGAGCAGTACTTC. The encoded protein is CASSPRPGQGAYEQYF.

Only one count was recorded for this clonotype. CDR3 DNA sequence: TGTGCCACCAGTGAATCAGGGCCCCCGGGGGAGCAGTTCTTC. Translated: CATSESGPPGEQFF. V gene TRBV24-1 combines with J gene TRBJ2-1; D possibly uses TRBD1 or TRBD2 (5 bases each). V was clipped by 4 bases and J by 10 bases, with 16 bases between them. From germline, CDR1 is KGHDR and CDR2 SFDVKD. This CDR3 is built from 14 residues.

This clonotype was counted only a few times. In DNA form, the CDR3 reads TGTGCCAGCAGTCAACCATACCAAGAGACCCAGTACTTC. Its translation is CASSQPYQETQYF. The chain joins TRBV7-9 to TRBJ2-5; the D is unclear. Germline V gene data show CDR1 as SEHNR and CDR2 as FQNEAQ (reference sequence). This CDR3 is built from 13 residues. Trimming took off 6 bases at V and 0 bases at J, with 8 bases between the two ends.